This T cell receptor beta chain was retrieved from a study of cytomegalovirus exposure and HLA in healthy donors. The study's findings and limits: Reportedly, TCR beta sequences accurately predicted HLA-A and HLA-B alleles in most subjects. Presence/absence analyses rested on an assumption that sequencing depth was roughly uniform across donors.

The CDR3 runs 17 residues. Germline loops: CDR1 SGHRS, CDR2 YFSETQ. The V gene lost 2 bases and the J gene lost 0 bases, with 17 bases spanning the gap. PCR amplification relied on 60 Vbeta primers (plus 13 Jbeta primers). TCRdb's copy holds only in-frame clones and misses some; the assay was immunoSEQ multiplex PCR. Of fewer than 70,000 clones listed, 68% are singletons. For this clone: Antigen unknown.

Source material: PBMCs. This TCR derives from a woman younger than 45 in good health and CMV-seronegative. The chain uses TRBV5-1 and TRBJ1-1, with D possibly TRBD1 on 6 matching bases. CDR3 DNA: TGCGCCAGCAGCTTCCAGGCAGGGGCCGGGGTGAACACTGAAGCTTTCTTT. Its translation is CASSFQAGAGVNTEAFF.